The 10 T cell receptor beta chains in this list originate from one sample, sequenced in a study of blood T cell repertoires in COVID-19. The table came from immunoSEQ multiplex PCR; TCRdb's copy has only in-frame clones and leaves some out. Altogether about 160,000 clones are present, 87% being singletons, with the ten largest covering over 3.5%. The material sequenced was peripheral blood. The receptors originated from a woman aged 60-75 years with active or convalescent COVID-19.

The gene calls are TRBV7-2 and TRBJ1-5, with 8 bases that match TRBD1. CDR3 length equals 15 residues. Germline assignment: CDR1 SGHTA and CDR2 FQGNSA. Losses at the gene ends were 3 bases for V and 6 bases for J; bases not matched to a gene: 7. The CDR3 is CASSLAAGGGQPQHF. CDR3 DNA: TGTGCCAGCAGCTTGGCCGCAGGGGGCGGTCAGCCCCAGCATTTT. The variable domain in full, with the rest retrieved from reference TRBV7-2 and TRBJ1-5, is GAGVSQSPSNKVTEKGKDVELRCDPISGHTALYWYRQSLGQGLEFLIYFQGNSAPDKSGLPSDRFSAERTGGSVSTLTIQRTQQEDSAVYLCASSLAAGGGQPQHFGDGTRLSIL.

CDR3 residues: CASTLGLAGGPSNEQFF. The CDR3 DNA reads TGTGCCAGTACCTTAGGGCTAGCGGGGGGCCCGAGCAATGAGCAGTTCTTC. The chain recombines TRBV19 with TRBJ2-1; 11 bases are shared with TRBD2. V lost 7 bases, J lost 6 bases, and 14 bases stayed unmatched. The CDR3 totals 17 residues. The germline gives CDR1 LNHDA, CDR2 SQIVND (reference sequence).

The chain combines TRBV30 with TRBJ2-1, with 8 positions matching TRBD2. This CDR3 contains 16 residues. The ends lost 2 bases at V and 6 bases at J; junction bases unmatched: 12. Germline assignment: CDR1 GTSNPN and CDR2 SVGIG (reference sequence). CDR3 sequence reads: CAWSHTPAGLANEQFF. The CDR3 DNA reads TGTGCCTGGAGTCATACCCCCGCCGGACTAGCCAATGAGCAGTTCTTC. Full variable domain (rest looked up from reference TRBV30 and TRBJ2-1): SQTIHQWPATLVQPVGSPLSLECTVEGTSNPNLYWYRQAAGRGLQLLFYSVGIGQISSEVPQNLSASRPQDRQFILSSKKLLLSDSGFYLCAWSHTPAGLANEQFFGPGTRLTVL.

The chain is built from TRBV5-1 and TRBJ1-5; D is undetermined. CDR1 and CDR2 from the germline V gene are SGHRS and YFSETQ. The V end lost 2 bases, the J end lost 1 base, and 10 bases lay between the germline ends. CDR3 size: 15 residues. In nucleotides, the CDR3 is TGCGCCAGCAGCTTAGCCGGGGAGAGCAATCAGCCCCAGCATTTT. Protein sequence: CASSLAGESNQPQHF. The full variable domain, with the rest looked up from reference TRBV5-1 and TRBJ1-5, is KAGVTQTPRYLIKTRGQQVTLSCSPISGHRSVSWYQQTPGQGLQFLFEYFSETQRNKGNFPGRFSGRQFSNSRSEMNVSTLELGDSALYLCASSLAGESNQPQHFGDGTRLSIL.

The rearrangement uses TRBV7-2 and TRBJ2-7; the D is unclear. Germline V lookup: CDR1 SGHTA, CDR2 FQGNSA. The CDR3 runs to 11 residues. Trimming stripped 1 base from V and 6 bases from J, with 4 bases between. The chain's CDR3 is CASSLGAEQYF. CDR3 in DNA: TGTGCCAGCAGCTTAGGGGCCGAGCAGTACTTC. The variable domain in full, with the rest retrieved from reference TRBV7-2 and TRBJ2-7, is GAGVSQSPSNKVTEKGKDVELRCDPISGHTALYWYRQSLGQGLEFLIYFQGNSAPDKSGLPSDRFSAERTGGSVSTLTIQRTQQEDSAVYLCASSLGAEQYFGPGTRLTVT.

This CDR3 is CASSTQTLGYGYTF. DNA of the CDR3: TGTGCCAGTAGTACGCAGACGCTAGGCTATGGCTACACCTTC. The chain recombines TRBV19 with TRBJ1-2; D unclear. Germline V gene lookup returns CDR1 LNHDA and CDR2 SQIVND (reference sequence). CDR3 size: 14 residues. Trimming left V 4 bases short and J 4 bases short, with 13 bases between.

J is TRBJ2-7 and V is TRBV7-9; D gene uncertain. The CDR3 has 13 amino acids. Trimming cost V 5 bases and J 6 bases, with 14 bases left between them. Germline lookup yields CDR1 SEHNR and CDR2 FQNEAQ (reference sequence). The CDR3 region is CASSPPSPLEQYF. Written as DNA, the CDR3 is TGTGCCAGCAGCCCACCGAGCCCCCTCGAGCAGTACTTC.

This sequence joins TRBV3-1 (or the pseudogene TRBV3-2) and TRBJ2-1, with 7 bases identical to TRBD2. Per the germline V gene, CDR1 is LGHDT and CDR2 is YNNKEL (reference sequence). The CDR3 has 15 residues. Unmatched junction bases numbered 1, after V lost 2 bases and J lost 0 bases. CDR3 sequence reads: CASSQTSDSYNEQFF. The CDR3 nucleotides are TGTGCCAGCAGCCAAACTAGCGACTCCTACAATGAGCAGTTCTTC.

The V and J genes are TRBV14 and TRBJ2-1; a weak D match, TRBD2 (7 bases). The CDR3 has 15 residues. Germline V gene sequence: CDR1 SGHDN, CDR2 FVKESK. Trimming took off 5 bases at V and 5 bases at J, with 16 bases between the two ends. The CDR3 spells CASSTRGAVDNEQFF. The DNA of the CDR3 is TGTGCCAGCAGCACCCGGGGGGCAGTAGACAATGAGCAGTTCTTC.

J is TRBJ2-7 and V is TRBV20-1; 7 nucleotides match TRBD1. Germline CDR1 DFQATT, CDR2 SNEGSKA (reference sequence). After removal of 3 bases from V and 2 bases from J, the junction contained 13 bases not matched to a gene. The CDR3 loop spans 16 amino acids. The CDR3, as DNA: TGCAGTGCTAGTGACCCCTCCGGGACAGTAACCTACGAGCAGTACTTC. Encoded protein: CSASDPSGTVTYEQYF.